Here is one TCR beta chain with its context. The sample is drawn from a study of T cell responses to AZD1222 COVID-19 vaccine. Some clones are missing from TCRdb's copy, which holds only in-frame ones; the method was immunoSEQ multiplex PCR. The sample contains about 270,000 clones, around 93% of which appear only once. V was trimmed by 1 base and J by 7 bases, leaving 11 bases between them. Germline V gene data show CDR1 as MNHEY and CDR2 as SMNVEV (reference sequence). The CDR3 is made up of 13 amino acids. The V gene is TRBV27, the J gene TRBJ2-7; D unresolved. This specimen was peripheral blood, taken 28 days after the second AZD1222 dose. The receptor comes from an adult who received the AZD1222 COVID-19 vaccine. For the CDR3, the DNA is TGTGCCAGCAGTTTATACGACCTGGGGGAGCAGTACTTC. It codes for CASSLYDLGEQYF.